Given below is one T cell receptor (beta chain) in context. Seattle's cohort entered during active infection and was followed longitudinally. The data derive from a study of blood T cell repertoires in COVID-19. Study background: The United States, Italy and Spain supplied acute and convalescent COVID-19 samples. PBMCs, B-cell-depleted T cells, or T cells provided the cDNA or gDNA that made up the material.

Per the germline V gene, CDR1 is SGHTA and CDR2 is FQGNSA. The CDR3 sequence is 16 residues long. Germline trimming cut 3 bases from V and 1 base from J; bases unmatched to any gene: 4. Per the original data handling: Reference gene primer amplification yielded estimated nucleated cell counts. Profiled with immunoSEQ multiplex PCR; TCRdb holds only in-frame clones, not every one. That table supplies the V and J calls and clone size; D and trimming were determined from the DNA. The sample records around 75,000 clones, roughly 80% being singletons. Sample: peripheral blood. V usage is TRBV7-2 and J usage is TRBJ2-3; 10 nucleotides line up with TRBD1. The sequence came from a man aged 50 to 60 with COVID-19, enrolled during active disease. CDR3 coding DNA: TGTGCCAGCAGCTTGACAGGGGGCGCCGGCACAGATACGCAGTATTTT. It specifies CASSLTGGAGTDTQYF.